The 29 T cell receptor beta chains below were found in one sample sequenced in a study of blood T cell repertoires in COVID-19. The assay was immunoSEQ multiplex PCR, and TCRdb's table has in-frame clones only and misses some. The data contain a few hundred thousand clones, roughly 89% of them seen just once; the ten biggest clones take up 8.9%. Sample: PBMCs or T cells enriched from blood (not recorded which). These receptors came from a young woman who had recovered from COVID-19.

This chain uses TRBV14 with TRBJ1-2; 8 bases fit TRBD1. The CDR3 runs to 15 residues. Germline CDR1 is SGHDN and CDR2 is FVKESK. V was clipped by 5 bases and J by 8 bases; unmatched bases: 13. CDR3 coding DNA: TGTGCCAGCAGCAGCGTGGCAGGGGGCGCCGGGGGCTACACCTTC. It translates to CASSSVAGGAGGYTF.

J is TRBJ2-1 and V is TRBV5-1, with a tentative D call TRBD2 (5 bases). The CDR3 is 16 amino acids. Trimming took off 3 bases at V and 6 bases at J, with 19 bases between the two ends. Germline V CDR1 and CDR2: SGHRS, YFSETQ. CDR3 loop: CASSSSTTPVANEQFF. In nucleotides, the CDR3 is TGCGCCAGCAGCTCTTCGACTACGCCGGTGGCCAATGAGCAGTTCTTC.

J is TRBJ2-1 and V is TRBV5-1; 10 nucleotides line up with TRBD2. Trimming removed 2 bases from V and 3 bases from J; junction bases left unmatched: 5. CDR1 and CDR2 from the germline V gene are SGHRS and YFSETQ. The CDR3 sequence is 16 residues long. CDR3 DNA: TGCGCCAGCAGCTTACCCCTAGCGGGGGACTACAATGAGCAGTTCTTC. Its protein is CASSLPLAGDYNEQFF.

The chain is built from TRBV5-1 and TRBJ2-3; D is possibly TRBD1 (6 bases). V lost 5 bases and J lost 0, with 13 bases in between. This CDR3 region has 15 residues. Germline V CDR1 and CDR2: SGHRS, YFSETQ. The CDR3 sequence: CASREGGSSTDTQYF. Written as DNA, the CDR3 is TGCGCCAGCAGGGAAGGGGGTTCTAGCACAGATACGCAGTATTTT.

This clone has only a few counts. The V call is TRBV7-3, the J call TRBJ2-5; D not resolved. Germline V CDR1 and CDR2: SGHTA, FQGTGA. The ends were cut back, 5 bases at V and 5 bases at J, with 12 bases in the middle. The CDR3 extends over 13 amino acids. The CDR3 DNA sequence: TGTGCCAGCAGCGTTGTCGCCGGTGAGACCCAGTACTTC. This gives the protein CASSVVAGETQYF.

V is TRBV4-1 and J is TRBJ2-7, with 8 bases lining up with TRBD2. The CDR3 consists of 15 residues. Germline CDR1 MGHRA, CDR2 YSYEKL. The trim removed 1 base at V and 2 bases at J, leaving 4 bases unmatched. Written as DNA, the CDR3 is TGCGCCAGCAGCCAAGCCCCGGGAGGGACCTACGAGCAGTACTTC. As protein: CASSQAPGGTYEQYF.

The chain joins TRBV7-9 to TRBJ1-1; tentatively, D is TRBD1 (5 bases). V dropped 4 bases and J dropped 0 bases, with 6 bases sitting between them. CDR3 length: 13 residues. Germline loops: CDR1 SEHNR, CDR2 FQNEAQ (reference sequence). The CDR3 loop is CASSSTVNTEAFF. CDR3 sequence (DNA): TGTGCCAGCAGCTCGACAGTGAACACTGAAGCTTTCTTT.

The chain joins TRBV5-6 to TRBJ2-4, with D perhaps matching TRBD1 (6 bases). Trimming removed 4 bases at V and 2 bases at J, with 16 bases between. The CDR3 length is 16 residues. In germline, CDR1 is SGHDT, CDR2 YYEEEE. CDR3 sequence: CASSHRDPTPKNIQYF. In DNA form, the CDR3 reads TGTGCCAGCAGCCACAGGGACCCAACACCCAAAAACATTCAGTACTTC.

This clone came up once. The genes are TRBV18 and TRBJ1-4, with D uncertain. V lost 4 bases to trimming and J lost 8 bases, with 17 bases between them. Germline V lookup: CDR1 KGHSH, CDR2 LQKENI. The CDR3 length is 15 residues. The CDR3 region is CASSRAGGEGEKLFF. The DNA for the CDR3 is TGTGCCAGCTCACGCGCTGGCGGGGAAGGAGAAAAACTGTTTTTT.

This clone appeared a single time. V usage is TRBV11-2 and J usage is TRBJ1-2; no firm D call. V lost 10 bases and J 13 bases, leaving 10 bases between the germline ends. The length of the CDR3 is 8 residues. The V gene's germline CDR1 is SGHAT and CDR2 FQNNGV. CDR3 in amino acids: CATRAGTF. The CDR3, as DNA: TGTGCCACCCGGGCGGGCACCTTC.

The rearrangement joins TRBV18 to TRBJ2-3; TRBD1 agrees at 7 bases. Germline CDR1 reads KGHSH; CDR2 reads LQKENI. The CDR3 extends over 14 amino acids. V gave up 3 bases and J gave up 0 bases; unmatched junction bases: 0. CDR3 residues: CASSPDRSTDTQYF. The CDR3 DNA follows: TGTGCCAGCTCACCGGACAGGAGCACAGATACGCAGTATTTT.

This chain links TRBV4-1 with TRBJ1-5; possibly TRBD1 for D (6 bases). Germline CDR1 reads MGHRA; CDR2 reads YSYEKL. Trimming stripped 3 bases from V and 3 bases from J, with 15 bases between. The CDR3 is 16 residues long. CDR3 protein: CASSHTPGHLNQPQHF. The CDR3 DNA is TGCGCCAGCAGCCACACCCCGGGACATCTCAATCAGCCCCAGCATTTT.

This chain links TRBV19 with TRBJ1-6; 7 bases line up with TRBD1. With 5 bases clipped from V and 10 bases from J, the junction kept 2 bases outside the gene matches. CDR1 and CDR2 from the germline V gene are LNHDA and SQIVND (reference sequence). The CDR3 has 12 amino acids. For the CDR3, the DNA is TGTGCCAGTAGTTACAGGGGCTCACCCCTCCACTTT. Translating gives CASSYRGSPLHF.

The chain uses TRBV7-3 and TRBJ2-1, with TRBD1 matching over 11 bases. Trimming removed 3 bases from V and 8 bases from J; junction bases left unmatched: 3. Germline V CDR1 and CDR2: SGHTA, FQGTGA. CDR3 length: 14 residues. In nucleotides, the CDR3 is TGTGCCAGCAGCTTCGGGACAGGGGGACATGAGCAGTTCTTC. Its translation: CASSFGTGGHEQFF.

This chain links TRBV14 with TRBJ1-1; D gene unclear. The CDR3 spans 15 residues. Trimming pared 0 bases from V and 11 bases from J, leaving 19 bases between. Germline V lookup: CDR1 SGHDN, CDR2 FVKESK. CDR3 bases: TGTGCCAGCAGCCAAGAATCATCGGCCCTGACGGGGGCTTTCTTT. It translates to CASSQESSALTGAFF.

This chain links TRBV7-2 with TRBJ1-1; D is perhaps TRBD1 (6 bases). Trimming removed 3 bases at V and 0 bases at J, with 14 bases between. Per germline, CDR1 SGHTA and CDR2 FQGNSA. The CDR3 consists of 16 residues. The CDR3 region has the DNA TGTGCCAGCAGCTTGTACCGACAGGAGCTGAACACTGAAGCTTTCTTT. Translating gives CASSLYRQELNTEAFF.

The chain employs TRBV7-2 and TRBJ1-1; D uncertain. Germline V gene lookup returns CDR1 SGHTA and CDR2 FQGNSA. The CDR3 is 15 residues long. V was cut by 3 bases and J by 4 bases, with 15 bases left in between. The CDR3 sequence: CASSLTRMGPTEAFF. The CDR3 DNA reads TGTGCCAGCAGCTTGACCAGGATGGGTCCCACTGAAGCTTTCTTT.

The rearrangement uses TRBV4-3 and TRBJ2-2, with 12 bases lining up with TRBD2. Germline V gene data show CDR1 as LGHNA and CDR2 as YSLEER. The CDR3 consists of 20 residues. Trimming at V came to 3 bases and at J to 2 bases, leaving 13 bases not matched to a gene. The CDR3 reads CASSQEQTVLAGGNTGELFF. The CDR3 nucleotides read TGCGCCAGCAGCCAGGAACAAACTGTACTAGCGGGAGGAAACACCGGGGAGCTGTTTTTT.

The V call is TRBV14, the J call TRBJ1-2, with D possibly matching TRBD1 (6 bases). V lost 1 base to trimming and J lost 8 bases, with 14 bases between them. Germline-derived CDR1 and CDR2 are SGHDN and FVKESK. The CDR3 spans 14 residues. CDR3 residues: CASSQGTAKRGYTF. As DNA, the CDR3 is TGTGCCAGCAGCCAAGGGACAGCCAAGAGGGGCTACACCTTC.

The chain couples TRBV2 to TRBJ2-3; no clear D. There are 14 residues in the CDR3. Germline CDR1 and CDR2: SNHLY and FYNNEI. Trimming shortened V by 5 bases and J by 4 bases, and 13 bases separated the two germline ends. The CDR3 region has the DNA TGTGCCAGCAGTTCGGCTAGTTTAGCAGATACGCAGTATTTT. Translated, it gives CASSSASLADTQYF. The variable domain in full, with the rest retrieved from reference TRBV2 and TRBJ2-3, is EPEVTQTPSHQVTQMGQEVILRCVPISNHLYFYWYRQILGQKVEFLVSFYNNEISEKSEIFDDQFSVERPDGSNFTLKIRSTKLEDSAMYFCASSSASLADTQYFGPGTRLTVL.

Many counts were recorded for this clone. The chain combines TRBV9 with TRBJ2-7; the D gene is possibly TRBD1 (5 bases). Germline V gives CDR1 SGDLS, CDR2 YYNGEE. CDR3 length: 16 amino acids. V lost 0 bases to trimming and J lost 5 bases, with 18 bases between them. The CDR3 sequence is CASSVGQGALEHEQYF. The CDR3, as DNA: TGTGCCAGCAGCGTAGGCCAAGGGGCGCTAGAACACGAGCAGTACTTC.

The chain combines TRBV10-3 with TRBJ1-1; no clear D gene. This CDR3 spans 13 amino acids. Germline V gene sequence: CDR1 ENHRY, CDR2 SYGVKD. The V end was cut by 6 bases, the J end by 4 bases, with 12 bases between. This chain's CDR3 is CAIREGGSTEAFF. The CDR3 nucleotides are TGTGCCATCAGGGAGGGAGGAAGCACTGAAGCTTTCTTT.

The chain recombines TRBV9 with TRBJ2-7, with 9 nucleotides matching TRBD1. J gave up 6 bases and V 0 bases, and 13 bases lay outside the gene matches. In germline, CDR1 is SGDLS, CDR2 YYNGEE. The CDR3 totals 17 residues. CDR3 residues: CASSVDPIPGQGGEQYF. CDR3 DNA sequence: TGTGCCAGCAGCGTAGACCCCATTCCGGGACAGGGCGGCGAGCAGTACTTC.

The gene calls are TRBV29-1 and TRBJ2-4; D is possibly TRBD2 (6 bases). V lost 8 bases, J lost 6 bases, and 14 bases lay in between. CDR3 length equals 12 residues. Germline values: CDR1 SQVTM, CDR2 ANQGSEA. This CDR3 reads CSTTVGGNIQYF. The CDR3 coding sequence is TGCAGCACAACCGTGGGAGGAAACATTCAGTACTTC.

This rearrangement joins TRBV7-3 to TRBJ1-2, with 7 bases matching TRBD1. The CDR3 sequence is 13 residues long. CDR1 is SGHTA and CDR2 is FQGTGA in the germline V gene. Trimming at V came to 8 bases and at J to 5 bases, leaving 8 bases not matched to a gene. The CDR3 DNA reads TGTGCCAGCCGAACAGGGGCCGCGTATGGCTACACCTTC. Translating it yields CASRTGAAYGYTF.

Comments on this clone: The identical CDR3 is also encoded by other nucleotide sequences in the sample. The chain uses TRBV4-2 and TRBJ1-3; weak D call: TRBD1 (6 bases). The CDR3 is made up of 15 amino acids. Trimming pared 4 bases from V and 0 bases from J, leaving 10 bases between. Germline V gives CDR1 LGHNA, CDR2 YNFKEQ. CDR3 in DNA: TGTGCCAGCAGCCCTCGGACAGACTCTGGAAACACCATATATTTT. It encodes CASSPRTDSGNTIYF.

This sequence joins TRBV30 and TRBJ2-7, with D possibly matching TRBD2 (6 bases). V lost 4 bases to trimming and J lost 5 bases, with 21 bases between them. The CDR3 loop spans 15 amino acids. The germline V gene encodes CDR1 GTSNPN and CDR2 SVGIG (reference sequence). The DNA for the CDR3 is TGTGCCTGGAACAAACTGGGGGGAGTATCTGACGAGCAGTACTTC. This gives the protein CAWNKLGGVSDEQYF.

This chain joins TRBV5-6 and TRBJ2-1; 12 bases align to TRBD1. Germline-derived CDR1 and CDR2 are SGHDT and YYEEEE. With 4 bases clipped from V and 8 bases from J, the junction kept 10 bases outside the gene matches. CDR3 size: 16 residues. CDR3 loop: CASSASGTGGIDEQFF. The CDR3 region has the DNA TGTGCCAGCAGCGCGTCCGGGACAGGGGGCATTGATGAGCAGTTCTTC.

CDR3 loop: CASILDSSYEQYF. The CDR3 region has the DNA TGTGCCAGCATCCTCGACAGTTCCTACGAGCAGTACTTC. V gene TRBV21-1 combines with J gene TRBJ2-7; TRBD1 reflects the table's D call only, with no check against the DNA. TRBV21-1 is noted as a pseudogene. The CDR3 has 13 amino acids.